This T cell receptor (beta chain) comes out of a study of T cell clonality in common variable immunodeficiency. Study-level findings and limits: Fewer deletions and N-nucleotide insertions were reportedly seen in common variable immunodeficiency TCR beta sequences. Compared with healthy controls, CVID subjects showed increased TCRbeta clonality, mostly in about a third.

A note on this clone: The antigen is undetermined. The read ends 3 residues early relative to the CDR3; the germline J gene fills the gap.

Germline V gives CDR1 SGHTA, CDR2 FQGNSA. Trimming left V 3 bases short and J 3 bases short, with 12 bases between. CDR3 size: 14 residues. Some clones are missing from TCRdb's copy, which holds only in-frame ones; the method was immunoSEQ multiplex PCR. Listed for the sample are fewer than 40,000 clones, none seen a single time. V is TRBV7-2 and J is TRBJ2-7, with D perhaps TRBD1 (5 bases). This receptor was identified in a human donor with common variable immunodeficiency. The sequencing input was peripheral blood mononuclear cells. CDR3 region: CASSFGQGIYEQYF. CDR3 DNA, as far as it was read: TGTGCCAGCAGCTTCGGGCAGGGCATCTACGAG. Complete variable domain (other parts from reference TRBV7-2 and TRBJ2-7): GAGVSQSPSNKVTEKGKDVELRCDPISGHTALYWYRQSLGQGLEFLIYFQGNSAPDKSGLPSDRFSAERTGGSVSTLTIQRTQQEDSAVYLCASSFGQGIYEQYFGPGTRLTVT.